The source of this TCR beta chain is a study of OX40 agonist ivuxolimab in advanced cancers. Whole-study context: Ivuxolimab, an antibody acting as an agonist of OX40 (CD134), was used to treat patients.

Using immunoSEQ multiplex PCR, the repertoire was profiled, and TCRdb retains in-frame clones only, with some absent. Of 65,000 to 85,000 clones in the sample, around four fifths were seen once. On this clone itself: The antigen is unknown.

Study-level results: Nonresponders, in some cases, also had low normalized T-cell clonal expansion.

CDR3 size: 16 residues. Germline CDR1 reads MNHNS; CDR2 reads SASEGT. V lost 4 bases, J lost 0 bases, and 13 bases lay in between. The source of this sequence is an adult with an advanced solid tumor such as melanoma, head and neck, liver or kidney cancer. The sample consisted of CD4+ or CD8+ T cells sorted from blood, taken in a trial of the OX40 agonist ivuxolimab. The rearrangement uses TRBV6-1 and TRBJ1-3, with D unresolved. The CDR3 is CASSVGLLSSGNTIYF. The CDR3 region has the DNA TGTGCCAGCAGTGTTGGACTCCTGAGCTCTGGAAACACCATATATTTT.